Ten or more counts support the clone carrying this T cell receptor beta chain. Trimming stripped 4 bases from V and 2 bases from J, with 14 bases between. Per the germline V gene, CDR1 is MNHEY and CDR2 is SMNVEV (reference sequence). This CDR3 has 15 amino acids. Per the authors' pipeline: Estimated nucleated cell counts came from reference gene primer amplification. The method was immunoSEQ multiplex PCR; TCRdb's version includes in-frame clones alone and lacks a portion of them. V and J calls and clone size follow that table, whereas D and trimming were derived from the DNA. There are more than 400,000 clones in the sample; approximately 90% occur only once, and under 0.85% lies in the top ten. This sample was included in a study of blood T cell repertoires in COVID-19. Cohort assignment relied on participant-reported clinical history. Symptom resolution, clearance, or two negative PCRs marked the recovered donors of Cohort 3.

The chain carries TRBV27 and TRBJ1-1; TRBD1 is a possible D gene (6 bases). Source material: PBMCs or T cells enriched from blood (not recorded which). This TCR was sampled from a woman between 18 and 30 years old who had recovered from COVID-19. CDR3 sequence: CASSSLHRVNTEAFF. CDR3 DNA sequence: TGTGCCAGCAGTTCCCTCCACAGGGTAAACACTGAAGCTTTCTTT.